This is a list of T cell receptor beta chains from one sample in a study of blood T cell repertoires in COVID-19. Sequenced by immunoSEQ multiplex PCR; TCRdb stores in-frame clones only, minus some. The sample shows about 97,000 clones, about 91% of them seen only once. Input material: peripheral blood. The receptors originated from a young man with acute or convalescent COVID-19. The CDR3 runs from the conserved cysteine through the conserved F or W. D genes are given only for firm matches. Some rows mark clone size as missing; the rest say once, few, many or name a class of expanded clone.

J gene,CDR3 length,clone size,D gene,V gene,CDR3 protein,CDR3 DNA
TRBJ1-2,11,.,.,TRBV30,CAWSVHSGYTF,TGTGCCTGGAGTGTACATTCGGGCTACACCTTC
TRBJ2-3,15,.,.,TRBV25-1,CASTRDTGSTDTQYF,TGTGCCAGCACCCGGGACACGGGGAGCACAGATACGCAGTATTTT
TRBJ2-1,11,.,.,TRBV3-1/TRBV3-2,CASRNLEEQFF,TGTGCCAGCCGCAATCTGGAGGAGCAGTTCTTC
TRBJ2-7,14,.,.,TRBV5-5,CASSLVADTYEQYF,TGTGCCAGCAGCTTGGTCGCGGACACTTACGAGCAGTACTTC
TRBJ1-4,15,.,.,TRBV11-2,CASSLTTATNEKLFF,TGTGCCAGCAGCTTAACAACCGCAACTAATGAAAAACTGTTTTTT
TRBJ2-5,15,.,.,TRBV7-2,CASSSPKGGSETQYF,TGTGCCAGCAGCTCACCCAAGGGCGGGTCGGAGACCCAGTACTTC
TRBJ1-2,13,.,.,TRBV9,CASSVIGVRGYTF,TGTGCCAGCAGCGTAATCGGGGTACGAGGCTACACCTTC
TRBJ1-2,15,.,TRBD1,TRBV7-9,CASSSLATGPTGYTF,TGTGCCAGCAGCTCTCTCGCGACAGGGCCAACTGGCTACACCTTC
TRBJ2-5,16,.,TRBD2,TRBV9,CASSLGTSGGQETQYF,TGTGCCAGCAGTCTAGGGACTAGCGGGGGACAAGAGACCCAGTACTTC
TRBJ2-5,15,.,TRBD1,TRBV2,CASRDRDRGQETQYF,TGTGCCAGCAGGGACCGGGACAGGGGACAAGAGACCCAGTACTTC
TRBJ1-4,13,.,.,TRBV5-5,CASSQDTWEKLFF,TGTGCCAGCAGCCAGGACACCTGGGAAAAACTGTTTTTT
TRBJ1-5,16,once,TRBD1,TRBV19,CASSIPGQGADQPQHF,TGTGCCAGTAGTATACCGGGACAGGGGGCGGATCAGCCCCAGCATTTT
TRBJ1-5,14,.,.,TRBV15,CATSNGRSNQPQHF,TGTGCCACCAGCAACGGGAGGAGCAATCAGCCCCAGCATTTT
TRBJ2-7,15,.,TRBD2,TRBV6-6,CASSYSSGENYEQYF,TGTGCCAGCAGTTACTCTAGCGGGGAAAACTACGAGCAGTACTTC
TRBJ1-2,16,.,TRBD1,TRBV6-1,CASSETGTAFSYGYTF,TGTGCCAGCAGTGAAACCGGGACAGCCTTTTCCTATGGCTACACCTTC
TRBJ1-1,15,.,TRBD1,TRBV13,CASSYGQGPLTEAFF,TGTGCCAGCAGCTATGGACAGGGGCCGCTCACTGAAGCTTTCTTT
TRBJ1-2,16,.,.,TRBV21-1,CASSKGGQGVFFGYTF,TGTGCCAGCAGCAAAGGAGGACAGGGTGTTTTCTTTGGGTACACCTTC
TRBJ1-2,16,.,.,TRBV19,CASSITTATALYGYTF,TGTGCCAGTAGTATAACGACAGCGACCGCTCTCTATGGCTACACCTTC
TRBJ1-2,14,.,.,TRBV19,CASSIPSGVQGYTF,TGTGCCAGTAGTATACCCTCAGGGGTGCAAGGCTACACCTTC
TRBJ1-6,12,.,.,TRBV7-9,CASSLTASPLHF,TGTGCCAGCAGCTTAACAGCTTCACCCCTCCACTTT
TRBJ2-3,13,.,TRBD2,TRBV3-1/TRBV3-2,CASKTSGTDTQYF,TGTGCCAGCAAGACTAGCGGCACAGATACGCAGTATTTT
TRBJ1-1,15,once,.,TRBV6-6,CASSYPGHLGNEAFF,TGTGCCAGCAGTTACCCTGGACATTTGGGAAATGAAGCTTTCTTT
TRBJ2-7,14,.,TRBD1,TRBV27,CASRSGQGGYEQYF,TGTGCCAGCAGGTCGGGACAGGGGGGTTACGAGCAGTACTTC
TRBJ2-2,18,.,TRBD2,TRBV9,CASSPVLTSGGNTGELFF,TGTGCCAGCAGCCCGGTCCTGACTAGCGGGGGGAACACCGGGGAGCTGTTTTTT
TRBJ2-7,15,.,.,TRBV4-1,CASSQVGQSSYEQYF,TGCGCCAGCAGCCAAGTAGGACAGAGCTCCTACGAGCAGTACTTC
TRBJ1-1,15,once,TRBD1,TRBV6-5,CASSYPGQGRFEAFF,TGTGCCAGCAGTTACCCCGGACAGGGGCGGTTCGAAGCTTTCTTT
TRBJ1-1,13,.,.,TRBV25-1,CASSESPAARAFF,TGTGCCAGCAGTGAATCCCCCGCGGCGAGGGCTTTCTTT
TRBJ2-2,16,.,.,TRBV7-2,CASSPPRQRNTGELFF,TGTGCCAGCAGCCCCCCCCGGCAGCGAAACACCGGGGAGCTGTTTTTT
TRBJ1-1,14,.,.,TRBV27,CASSLTGTNTEAFF,TGTGCCAGCAGTTTAACAGGGACGAACACTGAAGCTTTCTTT
TRBJ2-7,15,.,.,TRBV27,CATRAIGNSPYEQYF,TGTGCCACGCGGGCTATTGGGAACAGTCCCTACGAGCAGTACTTC
TRBJ2-3,16,.,TRBD2,TRBV6-6,CASSYSSGGDTDTQYF,TGTGCCAGCAGTTACTCTAGCGGGGGGGATACAGATACGCAGTATTTT
TRBJ2-7,17,.,TRBD1,TRBV4-1,CASSPSPGTASSYEQYF,TGCGCCAGCAGCCCCTCCCCCGGGACAGCGAGCTCCTACGAGCAGTACTTC
TRBJ1-1,13,once,TRBD1,TRBV30,CSWKGQGNTEAFF,TGTTCCTGGAAGGGACAGGGGAACACTGAAGCTTTCTTT
TRBJ1-5,15,.,TRBD1,TRBV19,CATHLGQGDNQPQHF,TGTGCCACCCACCTCGGACAGGGAGACAATCAGCCCCAGCATTTT
TRBJ1-1,19,.,.,TRBV19,CASSTGLDRRGTMNTEAFF,TGTGCCAGTAGTACTGGCCTCGACAGGCGAGGTACCATGAACACTGAAGCTTTCTTT
TRBJ1-1,15,.,TRBD1,TRBV27,CASSWTGGANTEAFF,TGTGCCAGCAGTTGGACAGGGGGCGCAAACACTGAAGCTTTCTTT
TRBJ2-5,19,.,TRBD2,TRBV7-2,CASSLVPRRSGGAQETQYF,TGTGCCAGCAGCTTAGTGCCAAGGCGTAGCGGGGGGGCTCAAGAGACCCAGTACTTC
TRBJ1-5,14,.,TRBD1,TRBV19,CASSIRTGDQPQHF,TGTGCCAGTAGTATAAGGACAGGGGATCAGCCCCAGCATTTT
TRBJ2-1,15,.,TRBD1,TRBV6-5,CASRQGTGSVNEQFF,TGTGCCAGCAGGCAAGGGACAGGTTCGGTCAATGAGCAGTTCTTC
TRBJ1-4,14,.,TRBD1,TRBV5-4,CASSLDRGAEKLFF,TGTGCCAGCAGCTTGGACAGGGGTGCTGAAAAACTGTTTTTT
TRBJ1-1,17,.,TRBD1,TRBV27,CASSPFTGTGADTEAFF,TGTGCCAGCAGTCCATTCACGGGGACAGGGGCGGACACTGAAGCTTTCTTT
TRBJ1-6,15,.,TRBD1,TRBV7-9,CASSSAGQEYSPLHF,TGTGCCAGCAGCTCGGCGGGACAGGAGTATTCACCCCTCCACTTT
TRBJ2-2,16,once,TRBD2,TRBV7-6,CASSPGTSGGSGELFF,TGTGCCAGCAGCCCCGGGACTAGCGGGGGGTCCGGGGAGCTGTTTTTT
TRBJ2-3,15,.,TRBD2,TRBV5-1,CASSLGSSGRDTQYF,TGCGCCAGCAGCTTGGGGTCTAGCGGGAGGGATACGCAGTATTTT
TRBJ1-1,16,once,.,TRBV7-9,CASSPTGRNIYTEAFF,TGTGCCAGCAGCCCTACGGGTCGTAACATTTACACTGAAGCTTTCTTT
TRBJ1-5,14,.,TRBD1,TRBV5-1,CASSRGQGDQPQHF,TGCGCCAGCAGCCGCGGACAGGGGGATCAGCCCCAGCATTTT